This TCR beta chain was found in a study of T cell responses to AZD1222 COVID-19 vaccine. General observations from the study: Vaccine-associated CD4 TCRs spanned spike, dominant at 160-218 and 743-854. At baseline, seropositivity was found in only six or seven AZD1222 recipients.

For this clone: What it recognizes is unknown.

Repertoires were generated with immunoSEQ multiplex PCR, while TCRdb's copy carries only in-frame clones and drops some. Here the sample spans over 150,000 clones, approximately 94% being singletons. The CDR3 extends over 16 amino acids. In germline, CDR1 is SNHLY, CDR2 FYNNEI. V lost 6 bases, J lost 6 bases, and 12 bases stayed unmatched. The chain has TRBV2 and TRBJ2-4; 9 positions match TRBD1. The material sequenced was peripheral blood, taken 28 days after the second AZD1222 dose. The origin of this receptor is an adult who received the AZD1222 COVID-19 vaccine. As DNA, the CDR3 is TGTGCCAGCAGGGGGGACAGGGAGAGAGGGGTAAACATTCAGTACTTC. It specifies CASRGDRERGVNIQYF.